This T cell receptor beta chain comes out of a study of blood T cell repertoires in COVID-19. Study as a whole: The United States, Italy and Spain were the sources of the acute and convalescent COVID-19 samples. T cells, B-cell-depleted T cells, or PBMCs provided the cDNA or gDNA that served as material.

The CDR3 contains 13 residues. Trimming left V 0 bases short and J 7 bases short, with 10 bases between. The germline gives CDR1 SGHNT, CDR2 YYREEE (reference sequence). The repertoire was sequenced with immunoSEQ multiplex PCR; TCRdb's copy has only in-frame clones and lacks some. Of about 180,000 clones listed, around 83% are singletons. The V and J genes are TRBV5-4 and TRBJ1-2; tentative D call: TRBD1 (5 bases). Sequenced sample: peripheral blood. The receptor comes from a woman aged 25 to 39 with active or convalescent COVID-19. The CDR3 protein is CASSLVGGIGYTF. The CDR3 region has the DNA TGTGCCAGCAGCTTGGTTGGGGGGATTGGCTACACCTTC.